This T cell receptor beta chain was obtained from a study of blood T cell repertoires in COVID-19. Overall study: The study drew acute and convalescent COVID-19 samples from the United States, Italy and Spain. PBMCs, B-cell-depleted T cells, or T cells were the source of the cDNA or gDNA that made up the material.

The authors' processing: Amplified reference gene primers provided the basis for estimating nucleated cell counts. Sequencing used immunoSEQ multiplex PCR; TCRdb keeps in-frame clones, though not all of them. V, J and clone size were drawn from that table, and D and trimming were deduced from the DNA. The table records some 250,000 clones, 85% to 90% of them present only once. This CDR3 is 16 amino acids long. J was trimmed by 0 bases and V by 4 bases; bases with no gene match: 6. CDR1 and CDR2 (germline): MNHEY, SVGEGT. This rearrangement joins TRBV6-2 or TRBV6-3 to TRBJ1-3, with 7 bases fitting TRBD1. The TCR sequence derives from a woman between 35 and 50 years old who had recovered from COVID-19. The sample consisted of peripheral blood. CDR3: CASSWTGISSGNTIYF. In nucleotides, the CDR3 is TGTGCCAGCAGTTGGACAGGAATCAGCTCTGGAAACACCATATATTTT.